Given below is one T cell receptor beta chain in context. This sample was taken from a study of blood T cell repertoires in COVID-19. About the study: Samples of COVID-19 (acute and convalescent) were obtained from the United States, Italy and Spain. From T cells, B-cell-depleted T cells, or PBMCs came the material, which was cDNA or gDNA.

The germline gives CDR1 SGDLS, CDR2 YYNGEE. The V end was cut by 1 base, the J end by 2 bases, with 29 bases between. The CDR3 loop spans 21 amino acids. Authors' processing steps: The assay estimated nucleated cells by amplifying reference gene primers. Data came from immunoSEQ multiplex PCR; TCRdb stores just in-frame clones and leaves some out. The D gene and trimming were derived from the DNA, and the V and J assignments and clone size from that table. The sample lists 30,000 to 45,000 clones, 88% occurring once. This receptor was taken from a man aged 55-75 years with active COVID-19. The chain uses TRBV9 and TRBJ2-3; possibly TRBD1 for D (5 bases). The sample comprised peripheral blood. The CDR3, as DNA: TGTGCCAGCAGCGTATCCACGATGACTGGGGCCCCCCTTTTAAACACAGATACGCAGTATTTT. Its protein product is CASSVSTMTGAPLLNTDTQYF.